A single sample is the source of the 2 T cell receptor beta chains below, sequenced in a study of blood T cell repertoires in COVID-19. The method was immunoSEQ multiplex PCR; TCRdb's version includes in-frame clones alone and lacks a portion of them. The profile covers a few hundred thousand clones, with around nine tenths appearing a single time and 5.5% to 6% taken by the ten largest. The sample taken for sequencing was PBMCs or T cells enriched from blood (not recorded which). The receptors derive from a woman younger than 45 who had recovered from COVID-19.

There are a few counts of this clone. The chain couples TRBV18 to TRBJ2-1, with 8 bases aligning to TRBD1. Trimming cost V 6 bases and J 6 bases; bases outside gene matches: 10. The V gene's germline CDR1 is KGHSH and CDR2 LQKENI. There are 15 residues in the CDR3. The CDR3 DNA is TGTGCCAGCTCGCTCGGGACAGGAGGGCTCAATGAGCAGTTCTTC. Amino acid sequence: CASSLGTGGLNEQFF.

V gene TRBV19 combines with J gene TRBJ1-2, with TRBD1 identical over 9 bases. The CDR3 runs to 14 residues. The junction had 3 bases not matched to a gene; V was cut back by 3 bases and J by 4 bases. Germline CDR1 LNHDA, CDR2 SQIVND (reference sequence). The CDR3 region has the DNA TGTGCCAGTAGTATGGACAGGGGTATCTATGGCTACACCTTC. Protein sequence: CASSMDRGIYGYTF.